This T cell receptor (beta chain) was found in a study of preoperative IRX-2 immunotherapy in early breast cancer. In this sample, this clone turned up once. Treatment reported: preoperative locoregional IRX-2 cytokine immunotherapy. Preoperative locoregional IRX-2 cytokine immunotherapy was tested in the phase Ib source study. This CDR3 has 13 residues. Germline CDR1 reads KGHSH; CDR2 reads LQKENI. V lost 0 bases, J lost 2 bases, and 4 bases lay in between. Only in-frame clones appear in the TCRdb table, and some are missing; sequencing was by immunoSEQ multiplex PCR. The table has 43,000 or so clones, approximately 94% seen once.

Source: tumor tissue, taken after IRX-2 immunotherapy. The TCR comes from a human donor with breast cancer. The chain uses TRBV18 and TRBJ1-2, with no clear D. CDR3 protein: CASSPPHNYGYTF. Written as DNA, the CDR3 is TGTGCCAGCTCACCACCCCACAACTATGGCTACACCTTC.